This TCR beta chain is from a study of cytomegalovirus exposure and HLA in healthy donors (dated by TCRdb to the late 2010s). Context from the whole study: An earlier analysis of 587 of the donors reported roughly 300 Gb of sequence data and 120 million or so unique TCR beta sequences from roughly 200 million T cells. About 330 gigabases of sequencing data and approximately 91 million unique TCR sequences made up an early release that covered several hundred HLA-typed donors. Of the approximately 370 genotyped donors, 75% to 85% were placed in the genetic ancestry cluster associated with self-reported Caucasian donors. The study aimed to test whether signatures of past pathogen exposure could be identified by cataloging public T cell receptors. The study profiled the T cell repertoires of 666 subjects by immunosequencing and related them to cytomegalovirus serostatus. Besides the first cohort of under 700 subjects, a separate validation cohort made up of roughly 120 different subjects was used. The study combined high-throughput TCR immunosequencing, statistical association of individual TCRs with disease status, and machine learning to predict cytomegalovirus infection status. A later analysis re-examined previously published TCR beta repertoires from just over 650 donors and added high-resolution HLA genotyping to investigate patterns of TCR occurrence. In the later analysis, no new phenotypic data were used to find candidate immune exposures; instead, reliance was placed on TCR beta sequences and their occurrence across donors. An earlier analysis of around 540 of the donors applied high-throughput TCR beta sequencing to assess whether each TCR beta V gene segment acted as functional or pseudogenic. Alongside the repertoire data, information on donor age, sex, ethnicity and CMV serostatus was compiled. Genome-wide SNP genotypes for about 65% of the 666 donors were used in a later genetic analysis, which treated that subset as a discovery cohort. Every repertoire in the discovery cohort had been generated on one and the same sequencing platform. HLA typing covered class I and class II loci at four-digit resolution. Typing coverage varied by locus: roughly 620-630 donors for A, B, C, DRB1 and DQB1; around 560 for DQA1; around 610 for DPA1; 450 to 480 for DPB1. Because of strong linkage in the cohort, five DR-DQ haplotypes were treated as single units for association and clustering. Across 398 genotyped donors of the cohort, an average of 235,054 unique TCR beta nucleotide sequences per donor were sequenced, and approximately 17% of those sequences were non-productive. Findings and caveats that apply to the study as a whole: The presence/absence analyses assumed that sequencing depth was roughly uniform across donors, and that assumption may not be true. V-gene and J-gene trimming of TCR beta chains was associated with a missense DCLRE1C variant in a later genetic analysis, and the association was replicated in an independent cohort. Strong co-occurrence of HLA alleles, especially DR and DQ, made assigning TCR associations to individual alleles difficult. In both the original and validation cohorts, the classifier was reported to diagnose cytomegalovirus status with high specificity and sensitivity. This cohort had only TCR beta chains sequenced, and the lack of alpha or paired-chain data limited which features could be detected. Because HLA typing was unavailable for some donors at each locus, only the typed subset was used in association tests. In a later analysis, the rate of TCR association differed among HLA loci, with DRB1 alleles having the most associated TCRs and HLA-C alleles having the fewest. The sequencing pipeline was judged likely to have produced a cluster of highly shared sequence variants as a technical artifact. A total of roughly 160 TCR beta chains were listed by the study as associated with cytomegalovirus. In a later genetic analysis, fewer N-insertions in productive TCRs were reported among donors in an Asian-associated ancestry cluster than the approximately 670-donor mean. Because counts were too low, roughly 17 rarely observed V segments, including chromosome 9 orphons, were left out of the earlier analysis of 587 of the donors. In an earlier analysis of roughly 500 of the donors, most TCR beta V segments appeared in productive rearrangements about 87% or about 30% of the time, broadly matching IMGT annotations. At a false discovery rate of 0.05, a later analysis linked approximately 18,000 TCR beta sequences to specific HLA alleles. It was suggested by the authors that the approach could potentially be generalized to other disease states and immunological phenotypes. A further reported finding was that TCR beta sequences accurately predicted the HLA-A and HLA-B alleles for most subjects in the first cohort. For the cohort, immune exposure information was limited to CMV serostatus. In a later analysis, several top co-occurrence clusters were reported to appear linked to parvovirus B19, influenza, CMV and Epstein-Barr virus. A later analysis found that most CMV-associated TCR beta chains appeared HLA-restricted, with HLA associations seemingly driven largely by CMV exposure. Across donors, most TCR sequences were observed very rarely, whereas some public TCRs were present in many individuals. A later analysis found that HLA-associated TCR beta chains were more clonally expanded and had lower generation probabilities than equally common non-associated chains. Correlated functional status among segregating V segments might reflect linkage disequilibrium, but an unknown experimental factor could not be ruled out. Three of the identified cytomegalovirus-associated TCR beta chains were confirmed in vitro to be specific for cytomegalovirus antigens.

This clone was counted once. There is no known antigen for this receptor. Base qualities were left out, and no much larger clone turns up one base away. Other DNA sequences from this sample encode an identical CDR3 as well. The cohort was made up of about 670 healthy bone marrow donors. At the time of sampling, all cohort members were nominally healthy, though unrecorded immune exposures were likely present. The donor tested CMV seronegative and was one of the 352 seronegative cohort members. Every donor gave a peripheral blood sample, and the peripheral blood mononuclear cells from that sample were used for TCR beta sequencing. Genomic DNA extraction from the blood cell samples was performed with the Qiagen DNeasy Blood Extraction Kit. The protocol used for the library was the immunoSEQ multiplex PCR assay. For the multiplex PCR, a mixture combining 60 forward primers for TCR Vbeta segments and 13 reverse primers for TCR Jbeta segments was used. Amplification of the CDR3 region of rearranged TCR beta genes was performed with a multiplex PCR assay on genomic DNA. The Illumina HiSeq System was used to sequence the amplified TCR beta libraries as 87-base-pair reads. As for how the authors treated the data: In a later analysis, about 80 million unique TCR beta chains were counted across the roughly 670 repertoires, and approximately 11 million of these chains were shared by at least two donors. To remove PCR and sequencing errors, raw reads were error-corrected and collapsed into unique sequences using a nearest-neighbor algorithm that merged closely related sequences. CDR3 sequences were aligned to IMGT reference sequences to assign V, D and J gene segments. For a sequence to be retained, at least a six-nucleotide match to both a V gene segment and a J gene segment was required. Rearrangements were classified as productive when the CDR3 lacked stop codons and remained in frame with V and J, and all other rearrangements were classified as non-productive. Following IMGT convention, CDR3 was defined as the stretch from the second conserved V-encoded cysteine up to the conserved J-encoded phenylalanine. The earlier analysis of about 640 of the donors excluded any sequence lacking an unambiguous match to a single V gene segment. In an earlier analysis of several hundred of the donors, a V segment was called functional when productive rearrangements were above 56.7%, and segregating when the standard deviation between donors exceeded 5%. A statistical classification framework was built for diagnosing cytomegalovirus status from the catalog of TCR beta chain sequences. V and J gene assignment, in a later analysis, came from comparing TCR nucleotide sequences with IMGT/GENE-DB human TR gene sequences. In a later analysis, CDR3 sequences and most-parsimonious VDJ recombination scenarios were assigned using the TCRdist pipeline. In a later analysis, each TCR beta chain was defined by its CDR3 amino acid sequence together with its V-gene family, and reads lacking a unique V-gene family were excluded. To address suspected cross-contamination and a sequencing artifact, a later analysis removed a few hundred highly shared, low-generation-probability nucleotide sequences. For each public chain, a later analysis derived a clonal expansion index from normalized ranks of inferred template counts within each repertoire. A later analysis computed generation probabilities with a VDJ recombination model fitted to out-of-frame rearrangements, and checked the results against IGoR. In a later analysis, hypergeometric tests were used to score TCR-TCR, TCR-HLA and TCR-CMV co-occurrence, with a repertoire-size bias correction applied to TCR pairs. False discovery rates were estimated in a later analysis by permuting HLA or CMV assignments 20 times. In a later analysis, co-occurring TCRs were grouped with DBSCAN, and TCRdist sequence similarity was added when clustering was performed within HLA-allele-positive subsets. Co-occurrence clustering excluded repertoires with fewer than 30,000 or more than 120,000 public chains, plus five with anomalous nucleotide sharing. Not all clones reach the TCRdb copy of this immuneACCESS table, which keeps in-frame sequences only. Checked studies attribute under half of the gap to unresolved V genes and leave the rest unexplained. That table is the source of V, J and clone size, and D and trimming were worked out from the DNA. Here the sample has some 90,000 clones; roughly 76% occur a single time. Together, the top ten hold roughly 2.5% of the sample.

The source material was PBMCs. This sequence originates from a man in his fifties or sixties in good health and CMV-seronegative.

The DNA reads as follows: TGTGCCAGCAGCTTAGGTACAGGGACCTACTTC. Translated, it gives CASSLGTGTYF. The sequence joins TRBV7-2 to TRBJ2-7, with TRBD1 tentatively as D gene (6 bases match). V drops 1 base and J drops 13 bases, leaving 11 bases in between. The CDR3 covers 11 residues, taking in both the cysteine and the phenylalanine. The CDR3 DNA has 33 bases and is translated from base 1. CDR1 and CDR2 are drawn from the germline V gene: SGHTA, FQGNSA.